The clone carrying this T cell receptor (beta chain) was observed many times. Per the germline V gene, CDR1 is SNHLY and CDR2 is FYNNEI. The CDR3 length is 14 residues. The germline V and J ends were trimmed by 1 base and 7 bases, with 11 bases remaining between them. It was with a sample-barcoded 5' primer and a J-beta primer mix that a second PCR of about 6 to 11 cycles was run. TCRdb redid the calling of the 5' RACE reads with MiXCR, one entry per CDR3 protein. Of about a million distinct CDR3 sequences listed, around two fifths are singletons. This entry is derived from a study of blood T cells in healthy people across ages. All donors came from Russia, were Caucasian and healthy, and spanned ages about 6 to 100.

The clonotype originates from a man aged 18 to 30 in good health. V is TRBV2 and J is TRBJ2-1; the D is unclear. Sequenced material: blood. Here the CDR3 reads CASSEVVTSNEQFF. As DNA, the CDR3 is TGTGCCAGCAGTGAAGTTGTGACAAGTAATGAGCAGTTCTTC.